The 6 T cell receptor beta chains given below trace back to one sample, sequenced in a study of low-dose radiotherapy and immunotherapy resistance in tumors. Primers used for first-strand cDNA, a TRAV- and TRBV-specific set, covered both alpha and beta chains. For amplifying TCRs, the PCR ran for about 20 cycles with Phusion, which was used together with a constant-region primer and the adapter on the V primers. TCRdb re-called the reads through MiXCR, storing one row per CDR3 protein. The sample consists of about 9,000 distinct CDR3 sequences, almost 70% of them appearing once. Receptors originate from a human donor with advanced metastatic prostate, ovarian, gallbladder or colorectal cancer (not recorded which). This table probably holds off-target reads from a library built for another chain.

The rearrangement links TRBV4-1 to TRBJ2-7; D uncertain. From germline, CDR1 is MGHRA and CDR2 YSYEKL. The CDR3 extends over 13 amino acids. Deletions cut 2 bases from V and 7 bases from J, with 12 bases between. The CDR3 reads CASSQSGTQEQYF. CDR3 bases: TGCGCCAGCAGCCAATCTGGAACGCAGGAGCAGTACTTC.

The chain uses TRBV3-1 and TRBJ2-4; D remains ambiguous. The germline V gene encodes CDR1 LGHDT and CDR2 YNNKEL (reference sequence). V was pared by 1 base and J by 6 bases, with 10 bases between. This CDR3 spans 14 amino acids. CDR3 coding DNA: TGTGCCAGCAGCCAAGTGTTGGGCACAAACATTCAGTACTTC. Its protein product is CASSQVLGTNIQYF.

The rearrangement joins TRBV18 to TRBJ1-5; D call uncertain. Germline loops: CDR1 KGHSH, CDR2 LQKENI. Trimming took off 6 bases at V and 0 bases at J, with 9 bases between the two ends. The CDR3 loop spans 14 amino acids. The CDR3 protein is CASSLTDSNQPQHF. DNA of the CDR3: TGTGCCAGCTCGCTAACAGATAGCAATCAGCCCCAGCATTTT. Drawing the rest from reference TRBV18 and TRBJ1-5, the complete variable domain is NAGVMQNPRHLVRRRGQEARLRCSPMKGHSHVYWYRQLPEEGLKFMVYLQKENIIDESGMPKERFSAEFPKEGPSILRIQQVVRGDSAAYFCASSLTDSNQPQHFGDGTRLSIL.

The J gene is TRBJ1-3, the V gene TRBV6-1, with D unclear. Germline-derived CDR1 and CDR2 are MNHNS and SASEGT. This CDR3 is built from 16 residues. With 5 bases removed from V and 3 bases from J, the gap between germline ends came to 17 bases. CDR3 bases: TGTGCCAGCAGTTACTCGATAGCCGGCTTTGGAAACACCATATATTTT. The encoded protein is CASSYSIAGFGNTIYF.

In this sample, this clonotype turned up once. J is TRBJ2-1 and V is TRBV4-1, with 12 positions matching TRBD2. Germline V gene data show CDR1 as MGHRA and CDR2 as YSYEKL. The ends lost 0 bases at V and 7 bases at J; junction bases unmatched: 10. The CDR3 sequence is 18 residues long. In nucleotides, the CDR3 is TGCGCCAGCAGCCAAGAAGGACTAGCGGGGACCTTGGGGAATGAGCAGTTCTTC. Its protein product is CASSQEGLAGTLGNEQFF.

This clonotype was counted between two and nine times. This chain uses TRBV28 with TRBJ1-4, with D hard to call. The CDR3 totals 12 residues. The ends were cut back, 7 bases at V and 8 bases at J, with 11 bases in the middle. Germline CDR1 reads MDHEN; CDR2 reads SYDVKM. CDR3 bases: TGTGCCAGCAAGCCAGAAAAAGAAAAACTGTTTTTT. Its protein product is CASKPEKEKLFF.